Following are 9 T cell receptor beta chains from one sample sequenced in a study of vaccination and CD4 T cells after COVID-19. The time point was: late sampling 161 to 241 days after vaccination in three convalescent patients. TCRdb itself ran the PCR reads through MiXCR, one entry per CDR3 protein. The data contain tens of thousands of distinct CDR3 sequences, approximately 49% of them singletons. Source: CD4+ T cells from blood, taken about 7 months after SARS-CoV-2 vaccination. The source of these receptors is a human donor who had recovered from COVID-19.

The rearrangement joins TRBV28 to TRBJ1-5; the match to TRBD1 covers 9 bases. Germline trimming cut 6 bases from V and 5 bases from J; bases unmatched to any gene: 5. Germline-derived CDR1 and CDR2 are MDHEN and SYDVKM. The CDR3 consists of 14 residues. CDR3 sequence: CASSRTGVDQPQHF. In DNA form, the CDR3 reads TGTGCCAGCAGCAGGACAGGGGTCGATCAGCCCCAGCATTTT.

Comments on this clonotype: One junction end disagrees with the germline gene, perhaps due to a read error. The J gene is TRBJ1-2, the V gene TRBV28, with TRBD1 as a possible D gene (5 bases). Per the germline V gene, CDR1 is MDHEN and CDR2 is SYDVKM. The CDR3 has 13 amino acids. The CDR3 loop reads CASNPPGARENIF. As DNA, the CDR3 is TGTGCCAGCAATCCACCCGGGGCGCGGGAAAACATCTTC.

V usage is TRBV7-9 and J usage is TRBJ2-7, with D perhaps TRBD1 (5 bases). CDR1 and CDR2 (germline): SEHNR, FQNEAQ (reference sequence). The CDR3 totals 15 residues. Trimming pared 4 bases from V and 3 bases from J, leaving 16 bases between. This CDR3 reads CASSSPLSGHYEQYF. The CDR3 DNA is TGTGCCAGCAGCTCCCCCTTGTCAGGGCACTACGAGCAGTACTTC.

The CDR3 protein is CASSLDWGRGAEQFF. CDR3 in DNA: TGTGCCAGCAGCTTAGACTGGGGGAGAGGGGCCGAGCAGTTCTTC. The chain carries TRBV7-2 and TRBJ2-1; D could derive from TRBD1 or TRBD2 (5 bases each). The V end was cut by 1 base, the J end by 10 bases, with 17 bases between. Germline CDR1 SGHTA, CDR2 FQGNSA. CDR3 length: 15 residues.

As concerns this clonotype: The germline gene is not matched at one end of the junction; a read error may be the cause. The chain links TRBV7-7 to TRBJ2-7; tentative D call: TRBD2 (7 bases). This CDR3 has 13 amino acids. Germline V gene sequence: CDR1 SSHAT, CDR2 FNYEAQ (reference sequence). The CDR3 nucleotides are TGTGCTAGCAGCTTAGTAGAGGGGGGGGAGCAGTACTTC. Translating it yields CASSLVEGGEQYF.

This clonotype was detected only a few times. The genes are TRBV27 and TRBJ2-5, with D perhaps being TRBD1 or TRBD2 (6 bases each). Germline V gene sequence: CDR1 MNHEY, CDR2 SMNVEV (reference sequence). The CDR3 consists of 17 residues. The V end lost 2 bases, the J end lost 5 bases, and 21 bases lay between the germline ends. CDR3 nucleotide sequence: TGTGCCAGCAGTTTAACCACACCCGGCAGGGGAGGCGAGACCCAGTACTTC. This encodes CASSLTTPGRGGETQYF.

This chain links TRBV24-1 with TRBJ1-5, with 9 bases matching TRBD1. The V and J ends lost 5 bases and 5 bases, in that order; junction bases with no gene match: 9. The CDR3 is made up of 16 amino acids. Germline loops: CDR1 KGHDR, CDR2 SFDVKD. CDR3 bases: TGTGCCACCAGTGCTACCGGACAGGGGCCCCATCAGCCCCAGCATTTT. Protein sequence: CATSATGQGPHQPQHF.

The chain has TRBV6-5 and TRBJ1-2; D is uncertain. Germline loops: CDR1 MNHEY, CDR2 SVGAGI. Trimming removed 0 bases at V and 0 bases at J, with 11 bases between. The CDR3 extends over 16 amino acids. CDR3: CASSYSKRAANYGYTF. The DNA for the CDR3 is TGTGCCAGCAGTTACTCGAAAAGGGCCGCTAACTATGGCTACACCTTC.

There are a few counts of this clonotype. The chain links TRBV19 to TRBJ2-3; 9 bases are shared with TRBD1. This CDR3 is 16 amino acids long. The germline V gene encodes CDR1 LNHDA and CDR2 SQIVND (reference sequence). The J segment lost 5 bases and the V segment lost 4 bases, leaving 10 bases of the junction unmatched. CDR3 residues: CASSKRPTGGRDTQYF. Here the CDR3 DNA reads TGTGCCAGTAGTAAGAGGCCTACAGGGGGCCGAGATACGCAGTATTTT.